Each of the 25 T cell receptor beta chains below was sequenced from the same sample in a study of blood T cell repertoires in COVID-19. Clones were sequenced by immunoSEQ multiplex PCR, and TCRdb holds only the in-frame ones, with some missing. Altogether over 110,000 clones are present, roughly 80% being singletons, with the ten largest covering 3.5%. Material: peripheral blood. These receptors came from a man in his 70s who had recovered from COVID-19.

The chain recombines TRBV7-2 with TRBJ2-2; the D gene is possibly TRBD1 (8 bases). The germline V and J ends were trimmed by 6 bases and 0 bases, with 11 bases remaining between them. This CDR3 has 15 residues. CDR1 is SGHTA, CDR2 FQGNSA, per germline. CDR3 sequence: CASRQGGTNTGELFF. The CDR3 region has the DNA TGTGCCAGCAGACAGGGGGGGACGAACACCGGGGAGCTGTTTTTT.

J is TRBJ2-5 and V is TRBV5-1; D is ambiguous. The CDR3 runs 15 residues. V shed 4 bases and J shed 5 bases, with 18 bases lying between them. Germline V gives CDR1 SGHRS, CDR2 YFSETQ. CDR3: CASSPFNYPRETQYF. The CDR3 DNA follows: TGCGCCAGCAGCCCATTCAACTACCCCCGGGAGACCCAGTACTTC.

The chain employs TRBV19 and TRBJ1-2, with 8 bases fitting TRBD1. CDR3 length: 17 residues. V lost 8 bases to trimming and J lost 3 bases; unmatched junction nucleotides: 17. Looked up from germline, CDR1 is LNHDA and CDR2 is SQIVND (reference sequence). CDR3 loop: CASGASDAAGQDYGYTF. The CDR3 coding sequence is TGTGCCAGTGGGGCCTCAGATGCGGCGGGACAGGACTATGGCTACACCTTC.

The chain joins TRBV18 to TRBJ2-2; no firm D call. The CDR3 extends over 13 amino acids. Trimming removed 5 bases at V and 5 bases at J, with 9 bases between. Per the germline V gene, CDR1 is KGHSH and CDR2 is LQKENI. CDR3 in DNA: TGTGCCAGCTCAGCCGCGCGGACCGGGGAGCTGTTTTTT. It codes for CASSAARTGELFF.

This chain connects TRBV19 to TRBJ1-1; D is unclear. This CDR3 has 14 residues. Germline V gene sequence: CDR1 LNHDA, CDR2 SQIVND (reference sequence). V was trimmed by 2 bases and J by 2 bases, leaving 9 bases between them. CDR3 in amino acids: CASSILRGNTEAFF. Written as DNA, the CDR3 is TGTGCCAGTAGTATATTACGAGGCAACACTGAAGCTTTCTTT.

CDR3 loop: CASSSGGGVYEQYF. The CDR3 nucleotides are TGTGCCAGCAGCTCTGGGGGAGGCGTCTACGAGCAGTACTTC. The rearrangement joins TRBV7-8 to TRBJ2-7; the D gene is possibly TRBD2 (6 bases). The CDR3 runs to 14 residues. Germline V CDR1 and CDR2: SGHVS, FQNEAQ. V gave up 4 bases and J gave up 3 bases, with 13 bases separating them.

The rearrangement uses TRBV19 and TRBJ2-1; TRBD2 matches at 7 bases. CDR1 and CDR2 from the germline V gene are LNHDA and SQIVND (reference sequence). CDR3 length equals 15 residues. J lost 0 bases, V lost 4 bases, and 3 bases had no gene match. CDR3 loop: CASSTGGSSYNEQFF. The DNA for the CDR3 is TGTGCCAGTAGTACCGGGGGGAGCTCCTACAATGAGCAGTTCTTC.

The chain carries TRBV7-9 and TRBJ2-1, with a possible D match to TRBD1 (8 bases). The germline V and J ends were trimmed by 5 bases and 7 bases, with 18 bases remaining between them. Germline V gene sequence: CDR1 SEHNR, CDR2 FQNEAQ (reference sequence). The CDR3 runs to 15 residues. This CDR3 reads CASSPIYRGGNEQFF. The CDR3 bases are TGTGCCAGCAGCCCAATCTACAGGGGGGGGAATGAGCAGTTCTTC. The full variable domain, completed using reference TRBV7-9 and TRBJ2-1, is DTGVSQNPRHKITKRGQNVTFRCDPISEHNRLYWYRQTLGQGPEFLTYFQNEAQLEKSRLLSDRFSAERPKGSFSTLEIQRTEQGDSAMYLCASSPIYRGGNEQFFGPGTRLTVL.

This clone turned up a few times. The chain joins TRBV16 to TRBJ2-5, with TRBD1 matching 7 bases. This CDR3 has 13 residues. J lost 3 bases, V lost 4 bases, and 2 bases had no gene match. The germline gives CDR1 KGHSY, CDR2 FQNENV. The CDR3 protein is CASSLGTEETQYF. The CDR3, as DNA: TGTGCCAGCAGCCTTGGGACAGAAGAGACCCAGTACTTC.

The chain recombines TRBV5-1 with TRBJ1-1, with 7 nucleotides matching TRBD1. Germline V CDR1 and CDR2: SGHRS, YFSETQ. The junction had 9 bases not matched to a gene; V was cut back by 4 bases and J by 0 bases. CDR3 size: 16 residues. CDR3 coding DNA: TGCGCCAGCAGCAACCGGGACAGAAGTCTGAACACTGAAGCTTTCTTT. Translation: CASSNRDRSLNTEAFF. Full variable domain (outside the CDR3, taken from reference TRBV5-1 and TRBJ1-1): KAGVTQTPRYLIKTRGQQVTLSCSPISGHRSVSWYQQTPGQGLQFLFEYFSETQRNKGNFPGRFSGRQFSNSRSEMNVSTLELGDSALYLCASSNRDRSLNTEAFFGQGTRLTVV.

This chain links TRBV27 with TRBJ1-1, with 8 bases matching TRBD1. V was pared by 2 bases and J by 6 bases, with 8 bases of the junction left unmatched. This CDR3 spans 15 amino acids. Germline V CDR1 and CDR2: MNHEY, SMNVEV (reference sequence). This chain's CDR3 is CASSLPGTGSAEAFF. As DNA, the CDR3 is TGTGCCAGCAGTTTACCGGGGACAGGTAGCGCTGAAGCTTTCTTT.

CDR3: CATTLNSGRGRTDTQYF. The CDR3 region has the DNA TGTGCCACGACCCTCAATAGCGGGAGAGGGAGGACAGATACGCAGTATTTT. The V and J genes are TRBV27 and TRBJ2-3, with TRBD2 matching over 9 bases. CDR1 is MNHEY, CDR2 SMNVEV, per germline (reference sequence). The CDR3 spans 17 residues. Trimming cost V 10 bases and J 3 bases; bases outside gene matches: 17.

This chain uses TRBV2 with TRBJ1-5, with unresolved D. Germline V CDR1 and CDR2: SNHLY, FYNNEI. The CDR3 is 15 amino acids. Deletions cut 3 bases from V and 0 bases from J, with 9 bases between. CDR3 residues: CASSDEGYSNQPQHF. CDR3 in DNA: TGTGCCAGCAGTGACGAGGGTTATAGCAATCAGCCCCAGCATTTT.

The DNA for the CDR3 is TGTGCCAGCAGCTTAGAGGGAGCGGGAATAAGCAATGAGCAGTTCTTC. It is translated as CASSLEGAGISNEQFF. This sequence joins TRBV7-9 and TRBJ2-1; 7 positions agree with TRBD2. Per germline, CDR1 SEHNR and CDR2 FQNEAQ (reference sequence). Trimming at V came to 1 base and at J to 6 bases, leaving 9 bases not matched to a gene. The CDR3 totals 16 residues.

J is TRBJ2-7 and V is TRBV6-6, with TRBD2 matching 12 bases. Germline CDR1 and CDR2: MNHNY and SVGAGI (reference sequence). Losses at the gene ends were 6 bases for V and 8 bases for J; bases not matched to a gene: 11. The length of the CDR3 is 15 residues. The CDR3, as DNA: TGTGCCAGCAGCAAGATCAGACTAGCGGGAGATCAGCAGTACTTC. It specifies CASSKIRLAGDQQYF.

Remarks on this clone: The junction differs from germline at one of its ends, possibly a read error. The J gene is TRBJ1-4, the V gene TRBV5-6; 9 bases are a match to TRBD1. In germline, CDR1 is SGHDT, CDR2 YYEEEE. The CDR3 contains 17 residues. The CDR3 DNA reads TGTGCCAGCAGCTCGGGCGGGACAGGGCGCTCTAAAGAAAAACTGTTTTTT. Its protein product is CASSSGGTGRSKEKLFF.

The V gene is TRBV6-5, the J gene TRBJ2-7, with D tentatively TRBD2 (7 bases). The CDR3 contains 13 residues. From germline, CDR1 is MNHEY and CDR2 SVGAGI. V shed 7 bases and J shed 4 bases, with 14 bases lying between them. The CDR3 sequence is CASKTGRGYEQYF. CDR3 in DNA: TGTGCCAGCAAAACAGGGAGGGGATACGAGCAGTACTTC.

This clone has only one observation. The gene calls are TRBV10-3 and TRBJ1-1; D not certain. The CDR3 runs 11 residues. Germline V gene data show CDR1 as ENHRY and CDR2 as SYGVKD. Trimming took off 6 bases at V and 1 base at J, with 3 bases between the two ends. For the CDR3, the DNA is TGTGCCATCAGCCAGAACACTGAAGCTTTCTTT. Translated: CAISQNTEAFF.

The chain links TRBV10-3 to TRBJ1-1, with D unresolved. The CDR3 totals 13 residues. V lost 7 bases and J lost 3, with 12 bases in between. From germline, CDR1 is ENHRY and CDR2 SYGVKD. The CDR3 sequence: CAIKGTRDTEAFF. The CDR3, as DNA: TGTGCCATCAAGGGCACGAGGGACACTGAAGCTTTCTTT.

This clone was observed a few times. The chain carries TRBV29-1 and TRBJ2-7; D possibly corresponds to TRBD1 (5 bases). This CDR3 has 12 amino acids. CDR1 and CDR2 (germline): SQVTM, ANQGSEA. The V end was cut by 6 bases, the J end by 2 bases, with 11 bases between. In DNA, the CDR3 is TGCAGCGTCTGGTCAGGGCCCTACGAGCAGTACTTC. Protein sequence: CSVWSGPYEQYF.

The CDR3 sequence is CASSLASRANPEAFF. DNA for the CDR3: TGTGCCAGCAGCTTAGCGTCCAGGGCGAATCCTGAAGCTTTCTTT. The chain carries TRBV13 and TRBJ1-1; D may be TRBD1 (5 bases). Trimming shortened V by 1 base and J by 6 bases, and 15 bases separated the two germline ends. CDR3 length equals 15 residues. The germline V gene encodes CDR1 PRHDT and CDR2 FYEKMQ (reference sequence).

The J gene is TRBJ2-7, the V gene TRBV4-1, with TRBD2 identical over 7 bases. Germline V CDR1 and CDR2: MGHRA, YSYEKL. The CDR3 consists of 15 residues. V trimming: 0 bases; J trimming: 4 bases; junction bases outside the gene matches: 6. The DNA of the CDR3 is TGCGCCAGCAGCCAAGAAAGATTCGGGGGGTACGAGCAGTACTTC. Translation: CASSQERFGGYEQYF.

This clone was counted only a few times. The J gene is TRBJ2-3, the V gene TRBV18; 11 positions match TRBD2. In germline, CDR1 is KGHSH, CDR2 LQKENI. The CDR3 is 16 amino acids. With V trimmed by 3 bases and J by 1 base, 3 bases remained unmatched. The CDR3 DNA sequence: TGTGCCAGCTCACCCATTAGCGGGAGGGGCACAGATACGCAGTATTTT. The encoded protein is CASSPISGRGTDTQYF. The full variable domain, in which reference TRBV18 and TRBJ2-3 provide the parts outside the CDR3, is NAGVMQNPRHLVRRRGQEARLRCSPMKGHSHVYWYRQLPEEGLKFMVYLQKENIIDESGMPKERFSAEFPKEGPSILRIQQVVRGDSAAYFCASSPISGRGTDTQYFGPGTRLTVL.

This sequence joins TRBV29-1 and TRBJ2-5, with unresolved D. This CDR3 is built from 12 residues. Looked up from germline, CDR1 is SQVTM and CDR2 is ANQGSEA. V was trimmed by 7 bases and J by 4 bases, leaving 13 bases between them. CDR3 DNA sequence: TGCAGCGCCAGAAGAGGTACAGAGACCCAGTACTTC. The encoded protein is CSARRGTETQYF.

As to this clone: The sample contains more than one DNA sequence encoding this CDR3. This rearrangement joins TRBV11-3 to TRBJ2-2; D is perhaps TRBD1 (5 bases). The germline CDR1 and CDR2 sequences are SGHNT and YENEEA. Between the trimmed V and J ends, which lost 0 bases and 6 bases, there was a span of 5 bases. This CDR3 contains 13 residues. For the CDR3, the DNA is TGTGCCAGCAGCTTAGACAGGGCCGGGGAGCTGTTTTTT. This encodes CASSLDRAGELFF.